These 6 T cell receptor beta chains originate from one sample sequenced in a study of blood T cell repertoires in COVID-19. Libraries were prepared by immunoSEQ multiplex PCR; TCRdb keeps only in-frame clonotypes and omits some of them. The table lists roughly 200,000 clones, roughly 83% of them singletons. Sequencing input: PBMCs or T cells enriched from blood (not recorded which). These receptor sequences come from a woman aged 25 to 39 who had recovered from COVID-19.

The chain links TRBV7-9 to TRBJ1-2; D ambiguous. The germline gives CDR1 SEHNR, CDR2 FQNEAQ (reference sequence). CDR3 length equals 11 residues. Deletions cut 6 bases from V and 8 bases from J, with 10 bases between. CDR3 region: CASRPPRGYTF. In DNA form, the CDR3 reads TGTGCCAGCAGACCCCCTAGGGGCTACACCTTC.

This sequence joins TRBV28 and TRBJ2-3, with a tentative D call TRBD2 (5 bases). The V and J ends lost 7 bases and 6 bases respectively, with 17 bases between them. This CDR3 is built from 14 residues. Germline V gives CDR1 MDHEN, CDR2 SYDVKM. In DNA form, the CDR3 reads TGTGCCAGCACCCCTCGGGGAAAGAGGGATACGCAGTATTTT. Residues: CASTPRGKRDTQYF.

The rearrangement uses TRBV28 and TRBJ2-7, with TRBD2 matching over 7 bases. CDR1 and CDR2 (germline): MDHEN, SYDVKM. V shed 0 bases, J shed 3 bases, and the junction held 8 bases outside the gene matches. The CDR3 is made up of 16 amino acids. Here the CDR3 reads CASSLWVTSGGYEQYF. The CDR3 DNA is TGTGCCAGCAGTTTATGGGTGACCTCGGGAGGCTACGAGCAGTACTTC.

The rearrangement uses TRBV6-6 and TRBJ2-7; TRBD1 is a possible D gene (5 bases). Deletions cut 5 bases from V and 1 base from J, with 24 bases between. This CDR3 spans 18 amino acids. Germline CDR1 is MNHNY and CDR2 is SVGAGI (reference sequence). CDR3 in amino acids: CASSRRQSRQRNSYEQYF. The DNA of the CDR3 is TGTGCCAGCAGTCGGAGACAGTCCCGGCAAAGGAATTCCTACGAGCAGTACTTC.

The chain carries TRBV2 and TRBJ1-1; 7 bases agree with TRBD1. Germline lookup yields CDR1 SNHLY and CDR2 FYNNEI. Trimming took 10 bases from V and 3 from J; bases not matched to a gene: 8. The CDR3 runs to 13 residues. This CDR3 is CANRQGLYTEAFF. CDR3 in DNA: TGTGCCAACAGACAGGGCTTGTACACTGAAGCTTTCTTT.

This sequence joins TRBV27 and TRBJ1-6, with D possibly being TRBD1 (5 bases). The ends were cut back, 7 bases at V and 8 bases at J, with 21 bases in the middle. The CDR3 sequence is 16 residues long. The germline gives CDR1 MNHEY, CDR2 SMNVEV (reference sequence). The DNA for the CDR3 is TGTGCCAGCACCGATCTCCTTCAGGGAGGGCATTCACCCCTCCACTTT. Protein product: CASTDLLQGGHSPLHF.